This TCR beta chain was profiled in a study of cytomegalovirus exposure and HLA in healthy donors. The wider study: Early release data held some 80 million unique TCRs from HLA-typed donors.

Turning to this clone: Its specificity is unknown.

The CDR3 is made up of 16 amino acids. CDR1 and CDR2 from the germline V gene are SGHRS and YFSETQ. The PCR used 60 Vbeta and 13 Jbeta primers. Profiled with immunoSEQ multiplex PCR; TCRdb holds only in-frame clones, not every one. Of more than 150,000 clones in the sample, about 81% were seen once. General observations from the study: Reports state that TCR beta sequences accurately predicted most subjects' HLA-A and HLA-B alleles. 16,951 TCR beta sequences were associated with HLA alleles at 0.05 false discovery rate in a later analysis. Roughly uniform sequencing depth across donors was assumed, possibly incorrectly.

This clonotype was sampled from a woman in her twenties or thirties in good health and CMV-seronegative. The V and J genes are TRBV5-1 and TRBJ2-5; TRBD1 matches 8 bases. The better agreement between TRBJ2-7 and the DNA end casts doubt on the J call. Sequencing was done on a sample of PBMCs. The DNA for the CDR3 is TGCGCCAGCAGCACGACTTCCGGGACAGGTTCCTACGAGCAGTACTTC. Translated, it gives CASSTTSGTGSYEQYF.